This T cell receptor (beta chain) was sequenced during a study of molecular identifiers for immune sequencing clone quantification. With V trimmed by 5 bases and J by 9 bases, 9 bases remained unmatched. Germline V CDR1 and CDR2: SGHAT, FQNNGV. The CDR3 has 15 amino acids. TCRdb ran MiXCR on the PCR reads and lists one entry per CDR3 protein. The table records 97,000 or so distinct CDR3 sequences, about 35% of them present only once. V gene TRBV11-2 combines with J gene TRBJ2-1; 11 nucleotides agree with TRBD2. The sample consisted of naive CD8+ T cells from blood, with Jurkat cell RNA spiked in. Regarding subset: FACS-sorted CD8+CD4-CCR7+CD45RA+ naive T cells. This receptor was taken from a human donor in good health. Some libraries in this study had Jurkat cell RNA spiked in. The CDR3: CASSPPSSGRFEQFF. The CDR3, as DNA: TGTGCCAGCAGCCCCCCATCTAGCGGGAGGTTTGAGCAGTTCTTC. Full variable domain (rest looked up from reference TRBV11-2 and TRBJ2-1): EAGVAQSPRYKIIEKRQSVAFWCNPISGHATLYWYQQILGQGPKLLIQFQNNGVVDDSQLPKDRFSAERLKGVDSTLKIQPAKLEDSAVYLCASSPPSSGRFEQFFGPGTRLTVL.